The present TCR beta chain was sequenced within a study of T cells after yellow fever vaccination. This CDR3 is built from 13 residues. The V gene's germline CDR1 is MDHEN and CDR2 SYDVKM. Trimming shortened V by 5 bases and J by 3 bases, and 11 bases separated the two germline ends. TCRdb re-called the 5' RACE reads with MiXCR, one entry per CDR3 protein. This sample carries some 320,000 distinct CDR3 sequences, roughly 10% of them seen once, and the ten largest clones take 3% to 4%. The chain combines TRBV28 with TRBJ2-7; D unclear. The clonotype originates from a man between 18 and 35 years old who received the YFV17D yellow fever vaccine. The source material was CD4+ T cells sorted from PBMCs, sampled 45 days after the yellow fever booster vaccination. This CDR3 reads CASSPHDHYEQYV. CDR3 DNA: TGTGCCAGCAGTCCGCACGACCACTACGAGCAGTACGTC.